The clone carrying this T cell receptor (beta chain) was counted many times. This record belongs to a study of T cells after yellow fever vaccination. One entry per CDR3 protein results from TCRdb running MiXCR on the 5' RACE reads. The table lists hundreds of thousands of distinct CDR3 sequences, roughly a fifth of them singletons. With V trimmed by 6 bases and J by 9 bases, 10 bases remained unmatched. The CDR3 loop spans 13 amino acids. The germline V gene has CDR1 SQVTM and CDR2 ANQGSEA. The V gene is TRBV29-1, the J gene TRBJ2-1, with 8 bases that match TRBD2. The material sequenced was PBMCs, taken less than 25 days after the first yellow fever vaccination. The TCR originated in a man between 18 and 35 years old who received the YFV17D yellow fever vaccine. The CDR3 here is CSVGGGVHVEQFF. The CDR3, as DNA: TGCAGCGTCGGGGGGGGGGTACACGTTGAGCAGTTCTTC.